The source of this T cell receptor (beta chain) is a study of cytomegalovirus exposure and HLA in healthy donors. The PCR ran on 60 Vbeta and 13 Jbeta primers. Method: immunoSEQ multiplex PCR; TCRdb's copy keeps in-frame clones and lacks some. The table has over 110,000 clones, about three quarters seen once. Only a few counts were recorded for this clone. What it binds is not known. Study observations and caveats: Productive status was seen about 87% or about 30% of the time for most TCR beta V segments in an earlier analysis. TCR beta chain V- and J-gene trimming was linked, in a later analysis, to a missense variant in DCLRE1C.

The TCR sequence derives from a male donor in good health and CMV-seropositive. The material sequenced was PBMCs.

The CDR3 is CASSLENSSNEQFF. CDR3 nucleotides: TGTGCCAGCAGCTTAGAGAATAGCAGCAATGAGCAGTTCTTC. The chain carries TRBV7-9 and TRBJ2-1; the D is unclear. The germline gives CDR1 SEHNR, CDR2 FQNEAQ (reference sequence). With 1 base removed from V and 6 bases from J, the gap between germline ends came to 10 bases. This CDR3 has 14 amino acids.